The sequence of this T cell receptor beta chain was determined in a study of T cell clones after liver transplantation. Study overall: Samples came pre-transplant, pre-randomization before withdrawal, and post-randomization after withdrawal ended.

V lost 4 bases to trimming and J lost 8 bases; unmatched junction nucleotides: 6. Germline CDR1 MNHEY, CDR2 SMNVEV (reference sequence). The length of the CDR3 is 15 residues. TCRdb's table, derived via immunoSEQ multiplex PCR, lists solely in-frame clones and lacks some. The table records about 8,900 clones, 55% to 85% of them present only once. The chain joins TRBV27 to TRBJ2-1; 12 positions match TRBD1. Sequenced here: CD8+ T cells from blood, sampled at the approximately 15-month timepoint. This receptor was obtained from a human patient who received a liver transplant. Some T cells may be transferred from the graft donor. CDR3 in DNA: TGTGCCAGCAGTTCGGGACAGGGGGCTAAGTATGAGCAGTTCTTC. Its protein is CASSSGQGAKYEQFF.